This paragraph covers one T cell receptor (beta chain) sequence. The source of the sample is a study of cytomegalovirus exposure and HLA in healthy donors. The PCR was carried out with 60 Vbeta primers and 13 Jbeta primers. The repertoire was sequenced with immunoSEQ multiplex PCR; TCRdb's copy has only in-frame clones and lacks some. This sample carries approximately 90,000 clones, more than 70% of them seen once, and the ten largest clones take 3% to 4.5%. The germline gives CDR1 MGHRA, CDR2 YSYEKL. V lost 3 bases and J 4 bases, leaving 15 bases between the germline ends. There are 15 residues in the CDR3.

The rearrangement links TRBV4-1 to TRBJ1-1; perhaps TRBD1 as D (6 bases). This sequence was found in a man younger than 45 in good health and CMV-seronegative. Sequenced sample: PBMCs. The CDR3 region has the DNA TGCGCCAGCAGCCAGGGGGACACTCTCGGCACTGAAGCTTTCTTT. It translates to CASSQGDTLGTEAFF.